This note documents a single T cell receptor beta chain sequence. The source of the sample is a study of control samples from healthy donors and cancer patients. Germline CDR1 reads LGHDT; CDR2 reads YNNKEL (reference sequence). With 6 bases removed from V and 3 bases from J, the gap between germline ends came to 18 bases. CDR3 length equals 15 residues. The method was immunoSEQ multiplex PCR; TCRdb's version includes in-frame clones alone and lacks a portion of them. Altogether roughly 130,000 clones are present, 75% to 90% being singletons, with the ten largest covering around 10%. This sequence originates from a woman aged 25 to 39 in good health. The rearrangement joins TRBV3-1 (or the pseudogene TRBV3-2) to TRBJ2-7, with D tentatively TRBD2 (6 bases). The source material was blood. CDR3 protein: CASSRWEDTNYEQYF. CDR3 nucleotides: TGTGCCAGCAGTCGCTGGGAGGACACGAACTACGAGCAGTACTTC.